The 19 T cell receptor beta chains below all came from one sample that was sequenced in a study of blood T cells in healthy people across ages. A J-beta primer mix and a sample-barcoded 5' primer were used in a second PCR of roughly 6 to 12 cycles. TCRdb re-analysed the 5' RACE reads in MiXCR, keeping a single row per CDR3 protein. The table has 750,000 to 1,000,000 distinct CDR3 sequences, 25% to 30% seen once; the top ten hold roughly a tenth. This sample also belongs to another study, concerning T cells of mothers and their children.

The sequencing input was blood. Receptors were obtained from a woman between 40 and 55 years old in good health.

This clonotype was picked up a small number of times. CDR3 sequence reads: CASRPDWGNEKLFF. The CDR3 region has the DNA TGCGCCAGCAGGCCGGACTGGGGGAATGAAAAACTGTTTTTT. The J gene is TRBJ1-4, the V gene TRBV5-1, with a possible D match to TRBD1 (5 bases). Trimming removed 5 bases at V and 5 bases at J, with 13 bases between. This CDR3 contains 14 residues. Germline V gives CDR1 SGHRS, CDR2 YFSETQ.

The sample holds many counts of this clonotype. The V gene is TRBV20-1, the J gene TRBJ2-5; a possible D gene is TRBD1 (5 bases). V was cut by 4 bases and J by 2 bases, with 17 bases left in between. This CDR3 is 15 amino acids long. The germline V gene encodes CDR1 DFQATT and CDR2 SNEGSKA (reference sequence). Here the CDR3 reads CSATPGPRTQETQYF. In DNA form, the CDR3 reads TGCAGTGCTACCCCGGGTCCCCGGACACAAGAGACCCAGTACTTC.

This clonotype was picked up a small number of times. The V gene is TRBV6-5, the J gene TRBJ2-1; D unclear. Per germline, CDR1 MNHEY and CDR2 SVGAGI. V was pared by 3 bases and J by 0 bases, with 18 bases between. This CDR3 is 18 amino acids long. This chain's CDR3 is CASSYSRPTGSSYNEQFF. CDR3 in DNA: TGTGCCAGCAGTTATTCTCGTCCGACTGGAAGCTCCTACAATGAGCAGTTCTTC.

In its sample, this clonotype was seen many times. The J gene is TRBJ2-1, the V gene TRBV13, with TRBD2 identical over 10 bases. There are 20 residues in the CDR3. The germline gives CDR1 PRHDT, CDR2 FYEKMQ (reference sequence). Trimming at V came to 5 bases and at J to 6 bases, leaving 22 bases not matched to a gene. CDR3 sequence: CASSASPFSYASGGTNEQFF. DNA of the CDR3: TGTGCCAGCAGCGCGAGCCCCTTTTCGTATGCTAGCGGGGGAACCAATGAGCAGTTCTTC.

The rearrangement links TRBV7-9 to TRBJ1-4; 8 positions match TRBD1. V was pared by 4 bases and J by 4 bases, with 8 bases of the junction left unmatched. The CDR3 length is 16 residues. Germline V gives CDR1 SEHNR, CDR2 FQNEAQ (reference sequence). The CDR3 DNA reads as TGTGCCAGCAGCTCCCCAGGGGGCAGGGTTAATGAAAAACTGTTTTTT. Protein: CASSSPGGRVNEKLFF.

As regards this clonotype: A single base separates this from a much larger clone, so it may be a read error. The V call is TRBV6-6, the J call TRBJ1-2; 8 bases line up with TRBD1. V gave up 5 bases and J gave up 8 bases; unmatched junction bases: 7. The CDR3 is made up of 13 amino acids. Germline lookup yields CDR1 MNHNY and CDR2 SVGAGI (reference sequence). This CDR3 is CASSQDRAQGYTF. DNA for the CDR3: TGTGCCAGCAGTCAGGACAGGGCTCAGGGCTACACCTTC.

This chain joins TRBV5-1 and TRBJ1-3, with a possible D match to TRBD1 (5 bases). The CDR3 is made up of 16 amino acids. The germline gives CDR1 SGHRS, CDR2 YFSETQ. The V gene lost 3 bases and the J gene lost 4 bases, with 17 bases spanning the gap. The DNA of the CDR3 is TGCGCCAGCAGCTCCCGGGACCGGGGGAGAGGAAACACCATATATTTT. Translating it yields CASSSRDRGRGNTIYF.

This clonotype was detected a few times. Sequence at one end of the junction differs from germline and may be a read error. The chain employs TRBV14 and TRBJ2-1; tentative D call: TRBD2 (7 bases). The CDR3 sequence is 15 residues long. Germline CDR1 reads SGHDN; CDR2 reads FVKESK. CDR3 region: CAGSQVGGLYNEQFF. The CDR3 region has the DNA TGTGCCGGCAGCCAAGTGGGGGGGCTCTACAATGAGCAGTTCTTC.

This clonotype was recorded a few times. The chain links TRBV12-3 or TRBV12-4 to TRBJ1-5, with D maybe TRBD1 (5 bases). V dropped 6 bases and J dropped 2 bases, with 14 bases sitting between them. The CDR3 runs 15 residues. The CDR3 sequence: CASSRDARGNQPQHF. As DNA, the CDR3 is TGTGCCAGCAGCCGGGACGCGAGGGGCAATCAGCCCCAGCATTTT.

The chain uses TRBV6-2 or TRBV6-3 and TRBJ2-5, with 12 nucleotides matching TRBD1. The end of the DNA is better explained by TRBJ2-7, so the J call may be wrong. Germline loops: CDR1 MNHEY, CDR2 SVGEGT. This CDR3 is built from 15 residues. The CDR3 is CASSYRGQGAHEQYF. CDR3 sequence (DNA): TGTGCCAGCAGTTACCGGGGACAGGGGGCCCACGAGCAGTACTTC.

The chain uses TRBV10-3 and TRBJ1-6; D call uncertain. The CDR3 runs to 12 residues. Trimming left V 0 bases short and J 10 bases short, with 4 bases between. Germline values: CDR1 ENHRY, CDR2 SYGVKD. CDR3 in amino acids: CAISESGSPLHF. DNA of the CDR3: TGTGCCATCAGTGAGTCCGGGTCACCCCTCCACTTT.

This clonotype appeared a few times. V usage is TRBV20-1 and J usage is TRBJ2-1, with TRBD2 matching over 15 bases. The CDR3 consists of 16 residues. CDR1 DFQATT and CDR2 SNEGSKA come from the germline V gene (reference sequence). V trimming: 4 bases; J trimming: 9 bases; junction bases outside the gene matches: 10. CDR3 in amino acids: CSATSGLAGGQGEQFF. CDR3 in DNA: TGCAGTGCTACCTCGGGACTAGCGGGGGGCCAGGGTGAGCAGTTCTTC.

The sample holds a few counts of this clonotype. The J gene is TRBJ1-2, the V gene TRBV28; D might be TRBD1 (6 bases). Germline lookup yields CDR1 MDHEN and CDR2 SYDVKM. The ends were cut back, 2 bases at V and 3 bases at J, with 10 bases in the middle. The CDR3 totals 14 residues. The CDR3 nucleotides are TGTGCCAGCAGTTTAGAAAGGGGGGACTATGGCTACACCTTC. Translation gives CASSLERGDYGYTF.

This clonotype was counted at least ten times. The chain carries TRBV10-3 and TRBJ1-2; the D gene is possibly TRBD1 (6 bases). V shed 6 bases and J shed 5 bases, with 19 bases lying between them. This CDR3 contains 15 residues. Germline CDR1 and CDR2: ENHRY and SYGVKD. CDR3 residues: CAIRMGGPAGYGYTF. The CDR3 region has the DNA TGTGCCATCAGAATGGGGGGCCCGGCTGGGTATGGCTACACCTTC.

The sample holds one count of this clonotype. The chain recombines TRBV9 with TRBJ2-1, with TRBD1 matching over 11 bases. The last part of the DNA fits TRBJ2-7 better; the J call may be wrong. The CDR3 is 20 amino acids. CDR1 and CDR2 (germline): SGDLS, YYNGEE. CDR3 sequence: CASSVATGQGVGRAYNEQYF. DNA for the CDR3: TGTGCCAGCAGCGTAGCTACGGGACAGGGGGTAGGGAGGGCCTACAATGAGCAGTACTTC.

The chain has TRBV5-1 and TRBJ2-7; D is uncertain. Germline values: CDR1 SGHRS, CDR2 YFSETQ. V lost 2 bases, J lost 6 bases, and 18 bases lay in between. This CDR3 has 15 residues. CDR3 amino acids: CASSLAGLIESEQYF. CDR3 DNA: TGCGCCAGCAGCTTAGCCGGGTTAATTGAATCCGAGCAGTACTTC.

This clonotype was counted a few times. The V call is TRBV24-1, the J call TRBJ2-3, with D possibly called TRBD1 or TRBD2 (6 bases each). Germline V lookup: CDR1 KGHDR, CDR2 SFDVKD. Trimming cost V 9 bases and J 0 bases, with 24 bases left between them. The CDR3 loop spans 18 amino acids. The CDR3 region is CATHQGTAGPKSTDTQYF. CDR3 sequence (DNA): TGTGCCACCCACCAGGGGACCGCGGGACCGAAAAGCACAGATACGCAGTATTTT.

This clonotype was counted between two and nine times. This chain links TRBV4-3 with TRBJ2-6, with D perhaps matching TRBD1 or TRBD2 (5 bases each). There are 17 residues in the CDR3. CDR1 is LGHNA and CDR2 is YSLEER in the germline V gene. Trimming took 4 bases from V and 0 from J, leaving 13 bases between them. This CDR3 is CASSPKGPLSGANVLTF. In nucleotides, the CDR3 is TGCGCCAGCAGCCCGAAGGGACCCCTCTCTGGGGCCAACGTCCTGACTTTC.

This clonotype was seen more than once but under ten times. As DNA, the CDR3 is TGTGCCAGCAGCCCGCGGGGGACTAGCGGGTTCGAAGAGACCCAGTACTTC. It is translated as CASSPRGTSGFEETQYF. This chain connects TRBV7-9 to TRBJ2-5; 12 bases line up with TRBD2. Germline V lookup: CDR1 SEHNR, CDR2 FQNEAQ (reference sequence). The CDR3 extends over 17 amino acids. Trimming cost V 5 bases and J 3 bases; bases outside gene matches: 10.